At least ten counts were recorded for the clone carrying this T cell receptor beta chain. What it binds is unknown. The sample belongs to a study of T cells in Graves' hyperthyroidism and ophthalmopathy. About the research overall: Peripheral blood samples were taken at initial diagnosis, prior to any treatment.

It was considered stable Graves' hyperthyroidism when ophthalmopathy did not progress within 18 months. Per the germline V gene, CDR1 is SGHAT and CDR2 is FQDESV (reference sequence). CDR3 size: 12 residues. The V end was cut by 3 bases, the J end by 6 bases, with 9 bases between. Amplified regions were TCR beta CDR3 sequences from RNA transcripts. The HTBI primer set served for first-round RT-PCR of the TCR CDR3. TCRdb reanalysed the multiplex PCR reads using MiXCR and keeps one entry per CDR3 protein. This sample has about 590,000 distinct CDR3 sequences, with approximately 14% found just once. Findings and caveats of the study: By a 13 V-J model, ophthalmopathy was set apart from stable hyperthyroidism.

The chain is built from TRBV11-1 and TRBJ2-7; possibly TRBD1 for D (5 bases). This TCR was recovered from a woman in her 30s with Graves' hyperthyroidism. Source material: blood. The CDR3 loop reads CASSLTAFEQYF. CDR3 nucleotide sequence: TGTGCCAGCAGCTTGACAGCCTTCGAGCAGTACTTC.